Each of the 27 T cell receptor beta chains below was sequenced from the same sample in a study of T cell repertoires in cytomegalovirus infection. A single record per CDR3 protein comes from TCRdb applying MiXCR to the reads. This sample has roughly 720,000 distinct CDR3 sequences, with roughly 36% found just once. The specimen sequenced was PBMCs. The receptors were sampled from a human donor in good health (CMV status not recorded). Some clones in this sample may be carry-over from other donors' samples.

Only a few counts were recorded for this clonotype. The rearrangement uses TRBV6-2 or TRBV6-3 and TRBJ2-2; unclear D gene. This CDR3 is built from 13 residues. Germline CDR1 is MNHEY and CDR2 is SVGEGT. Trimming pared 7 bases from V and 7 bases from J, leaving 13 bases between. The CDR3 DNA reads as TGTGCCAGCACTCCCCTAGTGAACGGGGAGCTGTTTTTT. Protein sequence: CASTPLVNGELFF.

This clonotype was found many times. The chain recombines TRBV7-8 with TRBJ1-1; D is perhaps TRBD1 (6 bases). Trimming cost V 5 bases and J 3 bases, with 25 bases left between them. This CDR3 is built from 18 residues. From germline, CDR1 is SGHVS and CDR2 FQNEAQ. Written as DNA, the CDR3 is TGTGCCAGCAGCCCGTCTCCAGTGGGGGGGCGAGGTGACACTGAAGCTTTCTTT. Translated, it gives CASSPSPVGGRGDTEAFF.

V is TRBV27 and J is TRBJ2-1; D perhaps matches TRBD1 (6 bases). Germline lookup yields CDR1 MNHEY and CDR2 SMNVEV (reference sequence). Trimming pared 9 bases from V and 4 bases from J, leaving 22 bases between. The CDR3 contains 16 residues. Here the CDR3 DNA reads TGTGCCAGGAGCGGCCCAGGGGCGAAGACGTACAATGAGCAGTTCTTC. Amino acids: CARSGPGAKTYNEQFF.

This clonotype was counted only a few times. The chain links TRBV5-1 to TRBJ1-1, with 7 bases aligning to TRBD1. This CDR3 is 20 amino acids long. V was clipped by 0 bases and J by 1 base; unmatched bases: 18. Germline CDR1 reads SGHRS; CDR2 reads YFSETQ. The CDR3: CASSLGPESTGYDWNTEAFF. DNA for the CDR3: TGCGCCAGCAGCTTGGGGCCGGAATCGACAGGGTACGATTGGAACACTGAAGCTTTCTTT. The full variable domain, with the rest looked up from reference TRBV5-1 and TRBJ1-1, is KAGVTQTPRYLIKTRGQQVTLSCSPISGHRSVSWYQQTPGQGLQFLFEYFSETQRNKGNFPGRFSGRQFSNSRSEMNVSTLELGDSALYLCASSLGPESTGYDWNTEAFFGQGTRLTVV.

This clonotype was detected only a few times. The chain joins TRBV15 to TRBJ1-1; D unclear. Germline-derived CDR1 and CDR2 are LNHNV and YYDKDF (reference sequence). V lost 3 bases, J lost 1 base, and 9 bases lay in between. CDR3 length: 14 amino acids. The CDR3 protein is CATSRDPKNTEAFF. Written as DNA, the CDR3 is TGTGCCACCAGCAGGGACCCCAAGAACACTGAAGCTTTCTTT. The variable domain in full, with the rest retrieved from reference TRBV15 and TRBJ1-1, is DAMVIQNPRYQVTQFGKPVTLSCSQTLNHNVMYWYQQKSSQAPKLLFHYYDKDFNNEADTPDNFQSRRPNTSFCFLDIRSPGLGDTAMYLCATSRDPKNTEAFFGQGTRLTVV.

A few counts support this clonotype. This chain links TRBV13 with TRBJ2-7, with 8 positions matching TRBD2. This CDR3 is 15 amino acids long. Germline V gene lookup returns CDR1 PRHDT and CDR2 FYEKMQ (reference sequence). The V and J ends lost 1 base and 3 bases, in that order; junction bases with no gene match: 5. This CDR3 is CASSLVREGDYEQYF. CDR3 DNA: TGTGCCAGCAGCTTAGTTCGGGAGGGGGACTACGAGCAGTACTTC.

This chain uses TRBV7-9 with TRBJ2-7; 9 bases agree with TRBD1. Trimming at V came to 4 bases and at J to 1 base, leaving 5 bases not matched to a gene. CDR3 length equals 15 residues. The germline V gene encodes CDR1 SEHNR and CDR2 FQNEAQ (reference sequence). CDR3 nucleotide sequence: TGTGCCAGCAGCTATACGGACAGGGGATCCTACGAGCAGTACTTC. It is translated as CASSYTDRGSYEQYF.

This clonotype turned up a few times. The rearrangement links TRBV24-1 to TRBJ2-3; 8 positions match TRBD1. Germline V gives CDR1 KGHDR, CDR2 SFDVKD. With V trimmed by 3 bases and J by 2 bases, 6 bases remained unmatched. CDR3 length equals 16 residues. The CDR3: CATSDRGTGFTDTQYF. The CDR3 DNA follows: TGTGCCACCAGTGATCGCGGGACAGGATTCACAGATACGCAGTATTTT.

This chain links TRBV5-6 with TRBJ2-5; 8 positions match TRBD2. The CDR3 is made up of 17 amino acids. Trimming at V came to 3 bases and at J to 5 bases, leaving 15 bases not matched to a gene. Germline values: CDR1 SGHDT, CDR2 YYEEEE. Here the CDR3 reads CASSYRGVAGSQETQYF. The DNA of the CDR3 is TGTGCCAGCAGCTACCGGGGGGTAGCGGGATCCCAGGAGACCCAGTACTTC.

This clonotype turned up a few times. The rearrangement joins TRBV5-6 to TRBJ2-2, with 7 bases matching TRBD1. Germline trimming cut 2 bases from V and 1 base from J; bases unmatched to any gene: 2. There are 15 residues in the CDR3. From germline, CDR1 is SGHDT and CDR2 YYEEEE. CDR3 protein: CASSFGTVNTGELFF. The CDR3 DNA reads TGTGCCAGCAGCTTCGGGACAGTGAACACCGGGGAGCTGTTTTTT.

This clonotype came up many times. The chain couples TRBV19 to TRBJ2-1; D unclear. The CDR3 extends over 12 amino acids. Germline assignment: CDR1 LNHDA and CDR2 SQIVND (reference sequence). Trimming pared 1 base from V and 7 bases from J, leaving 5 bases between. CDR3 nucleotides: TGTGCCAGTAGTATAGGGTCGAATGAGCAGTTCTTC. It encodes CASSIGSNEQFF.

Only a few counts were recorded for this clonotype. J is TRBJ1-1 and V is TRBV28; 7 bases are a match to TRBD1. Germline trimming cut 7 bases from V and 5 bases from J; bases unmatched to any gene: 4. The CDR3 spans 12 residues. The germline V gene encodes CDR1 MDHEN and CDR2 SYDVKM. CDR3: CASKTGRTEAFF. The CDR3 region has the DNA TGTGCCAGCAAGACAGGGAGGACTGAAGCTTTCTTT.

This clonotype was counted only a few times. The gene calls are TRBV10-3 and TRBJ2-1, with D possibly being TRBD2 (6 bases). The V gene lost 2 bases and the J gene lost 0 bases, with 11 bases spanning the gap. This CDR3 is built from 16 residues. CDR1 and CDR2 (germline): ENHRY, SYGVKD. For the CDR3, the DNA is TGTGCCATCAGTGAGGCGGGGCAGAGCTCCTACAATGAGCAGTTCTTC. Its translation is CAISEAGQSSYNEQFF.

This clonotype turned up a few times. For the CDR3, the DNA is TGTGCCAGCTCTCCGGGACGGCTTAATGAAAAACTGTTTTTT. It yields the protein CASSPGRLNEKLFF. The V and J genes are TRBV18 and TRBJ1-4; D might be TRBD1 (5 bases). The V end was cut by 6 bases, the J end by 4 bases, with 12 bases between. The CDR3 loop spans 14 amino acids. Per germline, CDR1 KGHSH and CDR2 LQKENI.

The CDR3 is CASSLDPVRAETQYF. The CDR3 DNA reads as TGTGCCAGCAGTTTAGATCCGGTGCGGGCGGAGACCCAGTACTTC. V and J are TRBV12-3 or TRBV12-4 and TRBJ2-5; tentatively, D is TRBD2 (5 bases). V dropped 1 base and J dropped 5 bases, with 14 bases sitting between them. This CDR3 has 15 amino acids.

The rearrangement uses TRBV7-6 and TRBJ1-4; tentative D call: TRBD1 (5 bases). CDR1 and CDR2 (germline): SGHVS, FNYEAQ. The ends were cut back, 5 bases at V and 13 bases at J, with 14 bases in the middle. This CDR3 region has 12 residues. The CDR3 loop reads CASSPGLGGLFF. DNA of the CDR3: TGTGCCAGCAGCCCTGGGTTGGGGGGACTGTTTTTT.

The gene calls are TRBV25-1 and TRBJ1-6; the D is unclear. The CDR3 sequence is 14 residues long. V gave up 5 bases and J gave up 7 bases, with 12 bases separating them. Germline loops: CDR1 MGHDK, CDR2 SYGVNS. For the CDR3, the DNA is TGTGCCAGCAGTAGGTTGGGCGGGAATTCACCCCTCCACTTT. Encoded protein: CASSRLGGNSPLHF. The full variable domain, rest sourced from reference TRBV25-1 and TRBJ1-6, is EADIYQTPRYLVIGTGKKITLECSQTMGHDKMYWYQQDPGMELHLIHYSYGVNSTEKGDLSSESTVSRIRTEHFPLTLESARPSHTSQYLCASSRLGGNSPLHFGNGTRLTVT.

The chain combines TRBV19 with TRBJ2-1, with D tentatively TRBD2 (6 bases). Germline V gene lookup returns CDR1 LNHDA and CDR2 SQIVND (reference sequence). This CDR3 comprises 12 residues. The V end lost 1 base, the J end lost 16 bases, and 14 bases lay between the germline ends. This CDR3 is CASSIGGTVIFF. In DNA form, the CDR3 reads TGTGCCAGTAGTATAGGGGGGACTGTAATCTTCTTC.

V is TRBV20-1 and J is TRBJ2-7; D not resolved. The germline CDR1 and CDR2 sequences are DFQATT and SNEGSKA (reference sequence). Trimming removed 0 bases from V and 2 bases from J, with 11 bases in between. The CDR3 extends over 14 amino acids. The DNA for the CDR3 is TGCAGTGCTAGAGATCCCGGCACCACCTACGAGCAGTACTTC. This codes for CSARDPGTTYEQYF.

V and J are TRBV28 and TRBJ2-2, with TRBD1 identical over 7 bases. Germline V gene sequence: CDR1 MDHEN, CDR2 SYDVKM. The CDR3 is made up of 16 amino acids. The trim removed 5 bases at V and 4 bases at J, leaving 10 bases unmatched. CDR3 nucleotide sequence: TGTGCCAGCAGTCATAGTTCGACAGGGCGCACCGGGGAGCTGTTTTTT. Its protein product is CASSHSSTGRTGELFF.

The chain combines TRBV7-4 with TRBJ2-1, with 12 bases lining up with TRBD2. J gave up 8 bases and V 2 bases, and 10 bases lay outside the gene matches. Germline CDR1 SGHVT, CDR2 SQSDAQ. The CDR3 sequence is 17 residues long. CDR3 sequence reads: CASSLYLASGRVDEQFF. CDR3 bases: TGTGCCAGCAGCTTATACTTGGCTAGCGGGAGGGTGGATGAGCAGTTCTTC.

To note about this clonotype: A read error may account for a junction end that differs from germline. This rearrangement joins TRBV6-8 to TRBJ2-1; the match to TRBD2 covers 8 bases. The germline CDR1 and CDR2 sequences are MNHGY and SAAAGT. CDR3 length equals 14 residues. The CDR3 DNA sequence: TGTGCCAGCAGTGTACGGGGGGGGTCTGATGAGCAGTTCTTT. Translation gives CASSVRGGSDEQFF.

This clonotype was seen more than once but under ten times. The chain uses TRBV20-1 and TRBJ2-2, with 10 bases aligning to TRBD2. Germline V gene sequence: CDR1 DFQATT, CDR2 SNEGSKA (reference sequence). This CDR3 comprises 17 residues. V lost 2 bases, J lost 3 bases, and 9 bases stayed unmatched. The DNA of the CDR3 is TGCAGTGCTAGACACGATCGGACTAGCGGCTACACCGGGGAGCTGTTTTTT. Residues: CSARHDRTSGYTGELFF.

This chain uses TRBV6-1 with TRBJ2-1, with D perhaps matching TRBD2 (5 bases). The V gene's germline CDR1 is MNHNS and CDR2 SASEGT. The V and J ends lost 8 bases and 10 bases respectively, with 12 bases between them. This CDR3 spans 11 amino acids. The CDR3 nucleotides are TGTGCCAGCTCCTCGGAGGCCGAGCAGTTCTTC. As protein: CASSSEAEQFF.

The CDR3 loop reads CASTHRDKETQYF. In nucleotides, the CDR3 is TGTGCCAGTACCCACCGGGACAAAGAGACCCAGTACTTC. This chain links TRBV19 with TRBJ2-5; TRBD1 is a possible D gene (6 bases). The CDR3 covers 13 residues. V was pared by 7 bases and J by 3 bases, with 12 bases between. Germline V lookup: CDR1 LNHDA, CDR2 SQIVND (reference sequence). Combining the CDR3 with reference TRBV19 and TRBJ2-5 gives the whole variable domain DGGITQSPKYLFRKEGQNVTLSCEQNLNHDAMYWYRQDPGQGLRLIYYSQIVNDFQKGDIAEGYSVSREKKESFPLTVTSAQKNPTAFYLCASTHRDKETQYFGPGTRLLVL.

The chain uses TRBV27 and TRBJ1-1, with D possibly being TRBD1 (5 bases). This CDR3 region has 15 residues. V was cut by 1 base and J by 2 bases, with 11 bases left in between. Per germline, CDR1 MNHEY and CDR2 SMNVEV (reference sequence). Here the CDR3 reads CASSLFGGANTEAFF. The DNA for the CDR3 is TGTGCCAGCAGTTTATTCGGGGGTGCTAACACTGAAGCTTTCTTT.

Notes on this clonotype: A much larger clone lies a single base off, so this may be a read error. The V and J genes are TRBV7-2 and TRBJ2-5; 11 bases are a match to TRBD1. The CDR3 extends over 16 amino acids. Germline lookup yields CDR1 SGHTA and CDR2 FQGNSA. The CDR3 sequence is CASSRGQGADKDTQYF. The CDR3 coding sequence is TGTGCCAGCAGCAGAGGACAGGGGGCAGATAAAGATACCCAGTACTTC.